The present T cell receptor beta chain was sequenced within a study of T cells after yellow fever vaccination. Looking at the study overall: Low-cell-number fractions underwent preparation using SMART-Seq v4 Ultra Low Input. Regarding the study as a whole: The appearance of a small share of clonotypes in both CD4 and CD8 compartments was observed.

Points on this clonotype: Antigen: not known.

5'RACE template switching produced TCR cDNA carrying a universal primer site and UMIs. TCRdb recomputed calls from the 5' RACE reads with MiXCR, one row per CDR3 protein. The top ten hold roughly a sixth of the sample, which has some 390,000 distinct CDR3 sequences, about 19% seen once. The CDR3 runs 15 residues. V lost 4 bases, J lost 4 bases, and 16 bases lay in between. The rearrangement joins TRBV12-3 or TRBV12-4 to TRBJ2-5, with D possibly being TRBD1 or TRBD2 (5 bases each). The input for sequencing was PBMCs, taken before the yellow fever booster vaccination. The receptor comes from a man between 18 and 29 years old who received the YFV17D yellow fever vaccine. The chain's CDR3 is CASSSVRDHGETQYF. The CDR3 region has the DNA TGTGCCAGCAGTTCGGTTAGGGACCACGGAGAGACCCAGTACTTC.